Each of the 16 T cell receptor beta chains below was sequenced from the same sample in a study of T cell changes during pregnancy in multiple sclerosis. The assay was immunoSEQ multiplex PCR, and TCRdb's table has in-frame clones only and misses some. The data contain about 85,000 clones, approximately 90% of them seen just once; the ten biggest clones take up 2.5% to 3%. The source material was peripheral blood, sampled in the first trimester of pregnancy. All receptors derive from a female donor with multiple sclerosis, enrolled in a pregnancy study.

The chain joins TRBV27 to TRBJ1-2; no definite D call. Germline CDR1 and CDR2: MNHEY and SMNVEV (reference sequence). V was shortened by 8 bases and J by 8 bases, with 15 bases between the two germline ends. The CDR3 runs 12 residues. CDR3 protein: CASRGALGGYTF. The CDR3 coding sequence is TGTGCCAGCCGTGGCGCTCTCGGGGGCTACACCTTC.

V and J are TRBV29-1 and TRBJ1-1, with D possibly TRBD1 on 6 matching bases. Germline V CDR1 and CDR2: SQVTM, ANQGSEA. V lost 7 bases, J lost 1 base, and 13 bases lay in between. The length of the CDR3 is 13 residues. CDR3 nucleotides: TGCAGCGCCGCGAGGACAGCGAACACTGAAGCTTTCTTT. It encodes CSAARTANTEAFF.

This rearrangement joins TRBV5-1 to TRBJ1-6, with TRBD1 matching over 10 bases. Unmatched junction bases numbered 9, after V lost 2 bases and J lost 7 bases. CDR1 and CDR2 from the germline V gene are SGHRS and YFSETQ. There are 17 residues in the CDR3. The CDR3 reads CASSFGDRGLLNSPLHF. CDR3 DNA: TGCGCCAGCAGCTTTGGTGACAGGGGGCTATTAAATTCACCCCTCCACTTT.

CDR3 nucleotide sequence: TGTGCCATCAGTGGGGCAGGGGGCTACGAGCAGTACTTC. Translating gives CAISGAGGYEQYF. The V gene is TRBV10-3, the J gene TRBJ2-7; the match to TRBD1 covers 7 bases. The CDR3 is 13 residues long. CDR1 ENHRY and CDR2 SYGVKD come from the germline V gene. The junction had 3 bases not matched to a gene; V was cut back by 4 bases and J by 3 bases.

This chain links TRBV30 with TRBJ1-4; no reliable D call. The CDR3 is 14 amino acids. Germline V gives CDR1 GTSNPN, CDR2 SVGIG (reference sequence). The germline V and J ends were trimmed by 4 bases and 3 bases, with 12 bases remaining between them. The CDR3 spells CAWKEGVPNEKLFF. Here the CDR3 DNA reads TGTGCCTGGAAGGAGGGAGTTCCTAATGAAAAACTGTTTTTT.

This chain connects TRBV27 to TRBJ2-7; the D gene is possibly TRBD2 (5 bases). The length of the CDR3 is 15 residues. V shed 3 bases and J shed 5 bases, with 17 bases lying between them. CDR1 is MNHEY and CDR2 is SMNVEV in the germline V gene (reference sequence). The chain's CDR3 is CASSLVSSSSNEQYF. CDR3 sequence (DNA): TGTGCCAGCAGTTTGGTATCTAGCAGCTCTAACGAGCAGTACTTC.

The chain has TRBV19 and TRBJ2-1, with 14 positions matching TRBD2. The J segment lost 6 bases and the V segment lost 4 bases, leaving 2 bases of the junction unmatched. CDR1 is LNHDA, CDR2 SQIVND, per germline (reference sequence). CDR3 length: 15 residues. The CDR3 region is CASSTGLAGVNEQFF. For the CDR3, the DNA is TGTGCCAGTAGTACGGGACTAGCGGGAGTCAATGAGCAGTTCTTC.

J is TRBJ1-6 and V is TRBV9; 7 bases agree with TRBD1. The J segment lost 6 bases and the V segment lost 4 bases, leaving 13 bases of the junction unmatched. This CDR3 comprises 17 residues. Germline lookup yields CDR1 SGDLS and CDR2 YYNGEE. CDR3 bases: TGTGCCAGCAGCATCAGCTCAGGACAGGCCTTTAATTCACCCCTCCACTTT. It translates to CASSISSGQAFNSPLHF.

The chain couples TRBV15 to TRBJ2-1; TRBD2 might be the D (6 bases). Germline-derived CDR1 and CDR2 are LNHNV and YYDKDF (reference sequence). Between the trimmed V and J ends, which lost 5 bases and 4 bases, there was a span of 15 bases. The CDR3 runs to 15 residues. The CDR3, as DNA: TGTGCCACCAGCCAGGAATTAGCGGTTTACAATGAGCAGTTCTTC. Amino acids: CATSQELAVYNEQFF.

The J gene is TRBJ2-7, the V gene TRBV2; 7 bases map to TRBD1. CDR1 SNHLY and CDR2 FYNNEI come from the germline V gene. The CDR3 loop spans 12 amino acids. Trimming cost V 6 bases and J 5 bases; bases outside gene matches: 4. The CDR3 sequence: CASSLTGDEQYF. CDR3 in DNA: TGTGCCAGCAGCCTAACAGGGGACGAGCAGTACTTC.

This chain links TRBV10-3 with TRBJ1-1; 9 bases fit TRBD1. From germline, CDR1 is ENHRY and CDR2 SYGVKD. V was clipped by 7 bases and J by 3 bases; unmatched bases: 9. The CDR3 has 15 amino acids. The CDR3 DNA reads TGTGCCATCAACCCTTCGGACAGGGGAGACACTGAAGCTTTCTTT. Translating gives CAINPSDRGDTEAFF.

V gene TRBV30 combines with J gene TRBJ2-1, with 9 positions matching TRBD1. The CDR3 is made up of 14 amino acids. V shed 4 bases and J 4 bases; nucleotides not matched to a gene: 5. Germline V gives CDR1 GTSNPN, CDR2 SVGIG (reference sequence). CDR3 in DNA: TGTGCCTGGAACCCGGGACAGGGTTACAATGAGCAGTTCTTC. Residues: CAWNPGQGYNEQFF. The variable domain in full, with the rest retrieved from reference TRBV30 and TRBJ2-1, is SQTIHQWPATLVQPVGSPLSLECTVEGTSNPNLYWYRQAAGRGLQLLFYSVGIGQISSEVPQNLSASRPQDRQFILSSKKLLLSDSGFYLCAWNPGQGYNEQFFGPGTRLTVL.

This clone was detected once. The V gene is TRBV5-1, the J gene TRBJ2-7, with 7 bases lining up with TRBD2. The V gene's germline CDR1 is SGHRS and CDR2 YFSETQ. The CDR3 is 13 amino acids. V lost 0 bases to trimming and J lost 7 bases; unmatched junction nucleotides: 4. The CDR3 DNA reads TGCGCCAGCAGCTTGGTAGCGGGTCAAGAGCAGTACTTC. This codes for CASSLVAGQEQYF.

The chain joins TRBV6-5 to TRBJ1-5, with 9 positions matching TRBD1. From germline, CDR1 is MNHEY and CDR2 SVGAGI. The CDR3 spans 15 residues. The V segment lost 4 bases and the J segment 3 bases; nucleotides outside the gene matches: 4. CDR3 nucleotides: TGTGCCAGCAGTTCGGGACAGGGACACAATCAGCCCCAGCATTTT. Protein: CASSSGQGHNQPQHF.

This chain uses TRBV2 with TRBJ1-4; 7 bases agree with TRBD1. The CDR3 is 13 amino acids. J was trimmed by 6 bases and V by 4 bases; bases with no gene match: 2. The germline gives CDR1 SNHLY, CDR2 FYNNEI. CDR3 bases: TGTGCCAGCAGTGCGGGACAGTATGAAAAACTGTTTTTT. Residues: CASSAGQYEKLFF. Full variable domain (missing parts from reference TRBV2 and TRBJ1-4): EPEVTQTPSHQVTQMGQEVILRCVPISNHLYFYWYRQILGQKVEFLVSFYNNEISEKSEIFDDQFSVERPDGSNFTLKIRSTKLEDSAMYFCASSAGQYEKLFFGSGTQLSVL.

V is TRBV7-9 and J is TRBJ1-2; D unresolved. This CDR3 is built from 14 residues. The V end lost 5 bases, the J end lost 0 bases, and 10 bases lay between the germline ends. CDR1 is SEHNR, CDR2 FQNEAQ, per germline (reference sequence). CDR3 coding DNA: TGTGCCAGCAGCGTGACAACAGCTAACTATGGCTACACCTTC. This encodes CASSVTTANYGYTF. Based on the CDR3 plus reference TRBV7-9 and TRBJ1-2, the full variable domain is DTGVSQNPRHKITKRGQNVTFRCDPISEHNRLYWYRQTLGQGPEFLTYFQNEAQLEKSRLLSDRFSAERPKGSFSTLEIQRTEQGDSAMYLCASSVTTANYGYTFGSGTRLTVV.